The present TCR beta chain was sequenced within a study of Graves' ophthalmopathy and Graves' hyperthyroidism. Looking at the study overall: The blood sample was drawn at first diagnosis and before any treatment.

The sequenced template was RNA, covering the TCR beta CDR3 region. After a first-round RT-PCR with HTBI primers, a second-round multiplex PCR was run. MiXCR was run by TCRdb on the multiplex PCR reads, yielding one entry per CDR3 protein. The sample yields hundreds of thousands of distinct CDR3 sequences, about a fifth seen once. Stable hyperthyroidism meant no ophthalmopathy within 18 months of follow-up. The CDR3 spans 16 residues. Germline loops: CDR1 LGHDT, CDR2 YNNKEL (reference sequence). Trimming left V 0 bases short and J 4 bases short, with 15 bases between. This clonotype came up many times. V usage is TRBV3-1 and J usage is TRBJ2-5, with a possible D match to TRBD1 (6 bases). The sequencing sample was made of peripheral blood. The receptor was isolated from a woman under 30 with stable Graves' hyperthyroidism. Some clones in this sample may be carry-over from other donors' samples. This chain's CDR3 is CASSQEGPGQPETQYF. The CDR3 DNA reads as TGTGCCAGCAGCCAAGAAGGGCCCGGACAGCCAGAGACCCAGTACTTC.